These 12 T cell receptor beta chains came from one sample sequenced in a study of a mutant IDH1 vaccine in newly diagnosed glioma (dated by TCRdb to about 2021). The library relied on the immunoSEQ multiplex PCR assay. TCRdb carries this immuneACCESS record with in-frame sequences only. Its versions omit some clonotypes, under half of them owing to an unresolved V gene in the studies checked, with the rest unexplained. Across this sample there are 95,000 to 100,000 clones, with around 90% seen only once. Roughly 0.58% of the sample comes from the top ten. The time point label, read with the paper, signifies: baseline, week 1 (first vaccination visit). Reading the label with the study, this specimen's treatment or condition is: pre-vaccination baseline after standard-of-care therapy. The specimen comprised PBMCs, sampled from a glioma patient treated with radiotherapy, temozolomide or both. The receptors originated from a woman in her forties or fifties with glioma.

The chain recombines TRBV5-1 with TRBJ2-7; 11 bases agree with TRBD2. Per germline, CDR1 SGHRS and CDR2 YFSETQ. CDR3 length: 15 amino acids. With V trimmed by 3 bases and J by 1 base, 3 bases remained unmatched. The CDR3 coding sequence is TGCGCCAGCAGCTCGGGACTAGCGGTGTCCTACGAGCAGTACTTC. As protein: CASSSGLAVSYEQYF.

The J gene is TRBJ2-7, the V gene TRBV6-6; 7 nucleotides match TRBD1. CDR1 and CDR2 (germline): MNHNY, SVGAGI (reference sequence). V lost 2 bases and J lost 0; bases outside the gene matches: 4. The CDR3 consists of 15 residues. The DNA of the CDR3 is TGTGCCAGCAGTTACGTAACAGGGGACTCCTACGAGCAGTACTTC. This sequence encodes CASSYVTGDSYEQYF.

As DNA, the CDR3 is TGTGCCAGCAGTTCCGGGGAGCTGTTTTTT. It is translated as CASSSGELFF. The rearrangement links TRBV28 to TRBJ2-2; D gene uncertain. In germline, CDR1 is MDHEN, CDR2 SYDVKM. V lost 4 bases and J 6 bases, leaving 0 bases between the germline ends. The CDR3 has 10 residues.

This sequence joins TRBV11-1 and TRBJ1-1; D is unresolved. This CDR3 has 12 amino acids. The germline V gene encodes CDR1 SGHAT and CDR2 FQDESV (reference sequence). V dropped 4 bases and J dropped 1 base, with 4 bases sitting between them. The CDR3 spells CASSYRNTEAFF. DNA for the CDR3: TGTGCCAGCAGCTACAGGAACACTGAAGCTTTCTTT.

The chain has TRBV29-1 and TRBJ2-1, with 9 bases lining up with TRBD1. CDR3 length equals 15 residues. Germline V gene lookup returns CDR1 SQVTM and CDR2 ANQGSEA. V gave up 4 bases and J gave up 6 bases; unmatched junction bases: 10. The CDR3 loop reads CSVVEQGAAGNEQFF. In DNA, the CDR3 is TGCAGCGTTGTTGAACAGGGGGCTGCTGGCAATGAGCAGTTCTTC.

This chain links TRBV10-1 with TRBJ1-2; TRBD1 might be the D (5 bases). Trimming pared 0 bases from V and 3 bases from J, leaving 8 bases between. The CDR3 is 14 amino acids. CDR1 and CDR2 (germline): WNHNN, SYGVQD (reference sequence). CDR3 loop: CASSESGVDYGYTF. The CDR3 bases are TGCGCCAGCAGTGAGTCGGGGGTTGACTATGGCTACACCTTC.

This clone was seen once. CDR3 bases: TGTGCCAGCAGCTTAAGGGCAGGGGGGTATGGCTACACCTTC. Protein: CASSLRAGGYGYTF. The rearrangement uses TRBV13 and TRBJ1-2, with TRBD1 identical over 7 bases. Germline V gene data show CDR1 as PRHDT and CDR2 as FYEKMQ (reference sequence). The CDR3 sequence is 14 residues long. The V gene end was trimmed by 2 bases and the J gene end by 5 bases; junction bases not matched to a gene: 5. The full variable domain, rest sourced from reference TRBV13 and TRBJ1-2, is AAGVIQSPRHLIKEKRETATLKCYPIPRHDTVYWYQQGPGQDPQFLISFYEKMQSDKGSIPDRFSAQQFSDYHSELNMSSLELGDSALYFCASSLRAGGYGYTFGSGTRLTVV.

In its sample, this clone was seen once. The chain uses TRBV6-6 and TRBJ2-7, with D unresolved. The germline V and J ends were trimmed by 2 bases and 0 bases, with 11 bases remaining between them. CDR1 is MNHNY and CDR2 is SVGAGI in the germline V gene (reference sequence). The CDR3 is 15 amino acids. The CDR3 DNA reads as TGTGCCAGCAGTTACGTGGGCGGAGCCTCCTACGAGCAGTACTTC. This sequence encodes CASSYVGGASYEQYF.

The chain uses TRBV5-8 and TRBJ2-1; 13 bases match TRBD2. Germline assignment: CDR1 SGHTS and CDR2 YDEGEE. The CDR3 extends over 17 amino acids. J gave up 8 bases and V 4 bases, and 12 bases lay outside the gene matches. The DNA for the CDR3 is TGTGCCAGCAGCAGAACCCGGACTAGCGGGGGCAACCATGAGCAGTTCTTC. Amino acid sequence: CASSRTRTSGGNHEQFF.

V and J are TRBV7-9 and TRBJ2-5, with D perhaps matching TRBD1 or TRBD2 (6 bases each). Per germline, CDR1 SEHNR and CDR2 FQNEAQ (reference sequence). CDR3 length: 15 amino acids. V lost 2 bases, J lost 4 bases, and 14 bases lay in between. For the CDR3, the DNA is TGTGCCAGCAGCTTACGGGGGCGTTTGGGAGAGACCCAGTACTTC. It encodes CASSLRGRLGETQYF.

The chain employs TRBV5-5 and TRBJ2-1, with D perhaps matching TRBD2 (5 bases). The CDR3 length is 13 residues. With 0 bases removed from V and 10 bases from J, the gap between germline ends came to 11 bases. The germline V gene encodes CDR1 SGHKS and CDR2 YYEKEE (reference sequence). CDR3: CASSLEASGEQFF. The CDR3 DNA reads TGTGCCAGCAGCTTGGAAGCCAGCGGCGAGCAGTTCTTC.

The chain joins TRBV27 to TRBJ2-7; D is possibly TRBD1 or TRBD2 (5 bases each). The germline V gene has CDR1 MNHEY and CDR2 SMNVEV (reference sequence). This CDR3 has 14 amino acids. Trimming left V 3 bases short and J 2 bases short, with 11 bases between. As DNA, the CDR3 is TGTGCCAGCAGTTTTCGGCCGGGACCCTACGAGCAGTACTTC. It yields the protein CASSFRPGPYEQYF.